This is a list of T cell receptor beta chains from one sample in a study of cytomegalovirus exposure and HLA in healthy donors. Method: immunoSEQ multiplex PCR; TCRdb's copy keeps in-frame clones and lacks some. Among 100,000 to 150,000 clones listed, approximately 80% were seen once. Material for sequencing was PBMCs. The source of these receptors is a middle-aged man in good health and CMV-seronegative. Both conserved end residues are part of each CDR3. A D gene is named only where the DNA matches it firmly. The size entry is marked missing in some rows and otherwise reads once, few, many or a size class.

CDR3 protein: CASSEGGPRNTEAFF
CDR3 DNA: TGTGCCAGCAGTGAAGGGGGGCCGAGGAACACTGAAGCTTTCTTT
V gene: TRBV6-1
J gene: TRBJ1-1
D gene: NA
clone size: few

CDR3 protein: CASFDLAGATPYNEQFF
CDR3 DNA: TGTGCCAGCTTTGATCTAGCGGGGGCCACGCCCTACAATGAGCAGTTCTTC
V gene: TRBV21-1
J gene: TRBJ2-1
D gene: NA
clone size: NA

CDR3 protein: CASSSRGGNTIYF
CDR3 DNA: TGTGCCAGCAGTTCCAGGGGAGGAAACACCATATATTTT
V gene: TRBV7-2
J gene: TRBJ1-3
D gene: NA
clone size: NA

CDR3 protein: CASSPGSNQPQHF
CDR3 DNA: TGTGCCAGCTCACCGGGCAGTAATCAGCCCCAGCATTTT
V gene: TRBV18
J gene: TRBJ1-5
D gene: NA
clone size: NA

CDR3 protein: CASSTPDRVGTEAFF
CDR3 DNA: TGTGCCAGCAGTACCCCGGACAGGGTCGGCACTGAAGCTTTCTTT
V gene: TRBV25-1
J gene: TRBJ1-1
D gene: TRBD1
clone size: NA

CDR3 protein: CASSSLGDTQYF
CDR3 DNA: TGTGCCAGCAGCTCACTAGGCGATACGCAGTATTTT
V gene: TRBV11-1
J gene: TRBJ2-3
D gene: NA
clone size: NA

CDR3 protein: CASSLSPAGGAFF
CDR3 DNA: TGTGCCAGCAGCTTAAGTCCCGCCGGGGGTGCTTTCTTT
V gene: TRBV5-6
J gene: TRBJ1-1
D gene: NA
clone size: NA

CDR3 protein: CASIERVSGGYNEQFF
CDR3 DNA: TGTGCCAGCATCGAAAGGGTGAGCGGGGGGTACAATGAGCAGTTCTTC
V gene: TRBV27
J gene: TRBJ2-1
D gene: TRBD2
clone size: NA

CDR3 protein: CASSQDPRDAEAFF
CDR3 DNA: TGTGCCAGCAGCCAAGATCCCCGAGATGCTGAAGCTTTCTTT
V gene: TRBV14
J gene: TRBJ1-1
D gene: NA
clone size: NA

CDR3 protein: CASSHRQGRAPYEQYF
CDR3 DNA: TGTGCCAGCAGCCATAGACAGGGGAGGGCCCCCTACGAGCAGTACTTC
V gene: TRBV28
J gene: TRBJ2-7
D gene: NA
clone size: NA

CDR3 protein: CASSRRNEQFF
CDR3 DNA: TGTGCCAGCAGTCGTCGGAATGAGCAGTTCTTC
V gene: TRBV27
J gene: TRBJ2-1
D gene: NA
clone size: NA

CDR3 protein: CASSQATGGNQPQHF
CDR3 DNA: TGTGCCAGCAGCCAGGCAACAGGGGGGAATCAGCCCCAGCATTTT
V gene: TRBV4-2
J gene: TRBJ1-5
D gene: TRBD1
clone size: NA

CDR3 protein: CASSPRLYTSTDTQYF
CDR3 DNA: TGTGCCAGCAGCCCCCGACTTTACACTAGCACAGATACGCAGTATTTT
V gene: TRBV11-2
J gene: TRBJ2-3
D gene: NA
clone size: NA

CDR3 protein: CASRKGQGRATGELFF
CDR3 DNA: TGTGCCAGCAGGAAGGGACAGGGGCGGGCCACCGGGGAGCTGTTTTTT
V gene: TRBV7-9
J gene: TRBJ2-2
D gene: TRBD1
clone size: NA

CDR3 protein: CASSSGLAGTGELFF
CDR3 DNA: TGTGCCAGCAGCTCGGGACTAGCGGGGACCGGGGAGCTGTTTTTT
V gene: TRBV7-2
J gene: TRBJ2-2
D gene: TRBD2
clone size: NA

CDR3 protein: CASNPRGLNTEAFF
CDR3 DNA: TGTGCCAGCAATCCAAGGGGGCTCAACACTGAAGCTTTCTTT
V gene: TRBV9
J gene: TRBJ1-1
D gene: TRBD1
clone size: NA

CDR3 protein: CASSFPWTGEFQYF
CDR3 DNA: TGTGCCAGCAGCTTCCCATGGACAGGGGAATTTCAGTACTTC
V gene: TRBV7-2
J gene: TRBJ2-7
D gene: TRBD1
clone size: NA

CDR3 protein: CASSGDAGGKGYGYTF
CDR3 DNA: TGTGCCAGCAGCGGCGACGCCGGGGGTAAAGGCTATGGCTACACCTTC
V gene: TRBV9
J gene: TRBJ1-2
D gene: NA
clone size: NA

CDR3 protein: CASSFRLAADTQYF
CDR3 DNA: TGTGCCAGCAGCTTTCGACTAGCGGCAGATACGCAGTATTTT
V gene: TRBV7-2
J gene: TRBJ2-3
D gene: TRBD2
clone size: NA

CDR3 protein: CASSIVSDTPGKSGYTF
CDR3 DNA: TGTGCCAGTAGTATTGTATCCGACACCCCCGGGAAGTCTGGCTACACCTTC
V gene: TRBV19
J gene: TRBJ1-2
D gene: NA
clone size: NA

CDR3 protein: CASSSGTPGRDGYTF
CDR3 DNA: TGTGCCAGCAGTTCCGGGACACCGGGGCGCGATGGCTACACCTTC
V gene: TRBV28
J gene: TRBJ1-2
D gene: NA
clone size: NA

CDR3 protein: CAWSVAVNYGYTF
CDR3 DNA: TGTGCCTGGAGTGTAGCGGTAAACTATGGCTACACCTTC
V gene: TRBV30
J gene: TRBJ1-2
D gene: NA
clone size: once

CDR3 protein: CASSVASGGAPIRGEQYF
CDR3 DNA: TGTGCCAGCAGCGTCGCTAGCGGGGGGGCCCCTATTCGGGGGGAGCAGTACTTC
V gene: TRBV5-4
J gene: TRBJ2-7
D gene: TRBD2
clone size: NA

CDR3 protein: CASSLPHREDRETQYF
CDR3 DNA: TGTGCCAGCAGCTTACCCCATCGGGAGGACCGGGAGACCCAGTACTTC
V gene: TRBV7-2
J gene: TRBJ2-5
D gene: TRBD2
clone size: once

CDR3 protein: CASFRGVANTGELFF
CDR3 DNA: TGTGCCAGCTTCAGGGGGGTCGCGAACACCGGGGAGCTGTTTTTT
V gene: TRBV6-1
J gene: TRBJ2-2
D gene: NA
clone size: NA

CDR3 protein: CASSSFTYEQYF
CDR3 DNA: TGCGCCAGCAGCTCCTTTACCTACGAGCAGTACTTC
V gene: TRBV5-1
J gene: TRBJ2-7
D gene: NA
clone size: NA

CDR3 protein: CASSLLVGDSGDGYTF
CDR3 DNA: TGTGCCAGCAGTTTATTGGTGGGTGACTCCGGCGATGGCTATACCTTC
V gene: TRBV27
J gene: TRBJ1-2
D gene: NA
clone size: NA

CDR3 protein: CGRVSRRSSYNEQFF
CDR3 DNA: TGCGGGAGGGTGTCGCGGCGAAGCTCCTACAATGAGCAGTTCTTC
V gene: TRBV6-5
J gene: TRBJ2-1
D gene: TRBD2
clone size: NA

CDR3 protein: CASRRPGLTGTEAFF
CDR3 DNA: TGTGCCAGCAGGCGCCCAGGGTTGACGGGCACTGAAGCTTTCTTT
V gene: TRBV2
J gene: TRBJ1-1
D gene: NA
clone size: NA

CDR3 protein: CASSLRGFRELFF
CDR3 DNA: TGTGCCAGCAGTTTAAGGGGGTTCAGGGAACTGTTTTTT
V gene: TRBV13
J gene: TRBJ1-4
D gene: NA
clone size: NA

CDR3 protein: CASGIPGQGTIKQYF
CDR3 DNA: TGTGCCAGCGGCATCCCGGGACAGGGTACGATTAAGCAGTACTTC
V gene: TRBV28
J gene: TRBJ2-7
D gene: TRBD1
clone size: NA

CDR3 protein: CASSPRRYHNEQFF
CDR3 DNA: TGTGCCAGCAGCCCCCGGAGATACCACAATGAGCAGTTCTTC
V gene: TRBV11-3
J gene: TRBJ2-1
D gene: NA
clone size: few

CDR3 protein: CASSFQGGVPTEAFF
CDR3 DNA: TGTGCCAGCAGTTTTCAAGGGGGGGTGCCCACTGAAGCTTTCTTT
V gene: TRBV6-1
J gene: TRBJ1-1
D gene: NA
clone size: NA

CDR3 protein: CASGRETSYNEQFF
CDR3 DNA: TGTGCCAGTGGGAGGGAGACGTCCTACAATGAGCAGTTCTTC
V gene: TRBV2
J gene: TRBJ2-1
D gene: TRBD2
clone size: NA

CDR3 protein: CASSRDRGQGYTF
CDR3 DNA: TGTGCCAGCAGCAGGGACAGGGGGCAAGGCTACACCTTC
V gene: TRBV6-1
J gene: TRBJ1-2
D gene: TRBD1
clone size: NA

CDR3 protein: CASSVVGGAGNTIYF
CDR3 DNA: TGTGCCAGCAGCGTAGTTGGGGGCGCTGGAAACACCATATATTTT
V gene: TRBV9
J gene: TRBJ1-3
D gene: NA
clone size: NA

CDR3 protein: CASSPNTGTGLGYGYTF
CDR3 DNA: TGTGCCAGCAGTCCAAACACCGGGACAGGGCTCGGCTATGGCTACACCTTC
V gene: TRBV6-4
J gene: TRBJ1-2
D gene: TRBD1
clone size: NA

CDR3 protein: CASSGRDRLDEQFF
CDR3 DNA: TGTGCCAGCAGTGGCCGGGACAGGCTCGATGAGCAGTTCTTC
V gene: TRBV27
J gene: TRBJ2-1
D gene: TRBD1
clone size: NA

CDR3 protein: CATSRENQPQHF
CDR3 DNA: TGTGCCACCAGCAGGGAGAATCAGCCCCAGCATTTT
V gene: TRBV15
J gene: TRBJ1-5
D gene: NA
clone size: few

CDR3 protein: CADRQGTSTDTQYF
CDR3 DNA: TGTGCGGATCGACAGGGTACTAGCACAGATACGCAGTATTTT
V gene: TRBV11-2
J gene: TRBJ2-3
D gene: TRBD1
clone size: NA

CDR3 protein: CASSLGTYPRGQGEETQYF
CDR3 DNA: TGTGCCAGCAGTTTGGGAACTTACCCGAGGGGACAGGGTGAGGAGACCCAGTACTTC
V gene: TRBV28
J gene: TRBJ2-5
D gene: TRBD1
clone size: NA

CDR3 protein: CASTPQGSYNSPLHF
CDR3 DNA: TGTGCCAGCACCCCCCAGGGTTCCTATAATTCACCCCTCCACTTT
V gene: TRBV27
J gene: TRBJ1-6
D gene: NA
clone size: NA

CDR3 protein: CASSPQGTGALDEQFF
CDR3 DNA: TGTGCCAGCAGCCCACAAGGGACAGGGGCTTTGGATGAGCAGTTCTTC
V gene: TRBV11-1
J gene: TRBJ2-1
D gene: TRBD1
clone size: NA

CDR3 protein: CASSPSRTGNFYGYTF
CDR3 DNA: TGCGCCAGCAGCCCCAGCCGGACAGGAAACTTCTATGGCTACACCTTC
V gene: TRBV4-3
J gene: TRBJ1-2
D gene: TRBD1
clone size: NA

CDR3 protein: CASSQDRTGTVSYEQYF
CDR3 DNA: TGCGCCAGCAGCCAAGATAGAACGGGAACCGTATCCTACGAGCAGTACTTC
V gene: TRBV4-3
J gene: TRBJ2-7
D gene: NA
clone size: NA

CDR3 protein: CASSLSGTGGEKLFF
CDR3 DNA: TGTGCCAGCAGTTTATCGGGGACAGGAGGAGAAAAACTGTTTTTT
V gene: TRBV27
J gene: TRBJ1-4
D gene: TRBD1
clone size: NA

CDR3 protein: CASIKRQGLGNTEAFF
CDR3 DNA: TGTGCCAGCATTAAAAGACAGGGTTTGGGGAACACTGAAGCTTTCTTT
V gene: TRBV28
J gene: TRBJ1-1
D gene: TRBD1
clone size: once

CDR3 protein: CASRSREEAGELFF
CDR3 DNA: TGTGCCAGCAGATCGAGGGAGGAGGCCGGGGAGCTGTTTTTT
V gene: TRBV6-6
J gene: TRBJ2-2
D gene: NA
clone size: once

CDR3 protein: CASGPDRDRLYEQYF
CDR3 DNA: TGTGCTAGTGGTCCGGACCGGGACAGGCTCTACGAGCAGTACTTC
V gene: TRBV12-5
J gene: TRBJ2-7
D gene: TRBD1
clone size: NA

CDR3 protein: CASSPGTGGSYEQYF
CDR3 DNA: TGTGCCAGCAGCCCCGGGACAGGGGGTAGTTACGAGCAGTACTTC
V gene: TRBV5-4
J gene: TRBJ2-7
D gene: TRBD1
clone size: NA

CDR3 protein: CASSIDLYGYTF
CDR3 DNA: TGTGCCAGCAGCATAGATCTCTATGGCTACACCTTC
V gene: TRBV9
J gene: TRBJ1-2
D gene: NA
clone size: NA

CDR3 protein: CASSENSLTGGNYGYTF
CDR3 DNA: TGTGCCAGCAGTGAAAATTCTCTTACAGGGGGCAACTATGGCTACACCTTC
V gene: TRBV6-1
J gene: TRBJ1-2
D gene: TRBD1
clone size: NA